These T cell receptor beta chains were read from a single sample in a study of cytomegalovirus exposure and HLA in healthy donors. Clones were read by immunoSEQ multiplex PCR, and TCRdb kept only the in-frame ones, dropping some. Here the sample spans around 150,000 clones, around four fifths being singletons. Sequencing used PBMCs. These receptors were collected from a woman aged 45 to 65 in good health and CMV-seropositive. The CDR3 runs from the conserved cysteine through the conserved F or W. Each record gives: J gene, V gene, CDR3 length, CDR3 protein.

>TRBJ1-4|TRBV28|15
CASSNTGTGYEKLFF
>TRBJ1-3|TRBV9|15
CASSVGGAGRGTIYF
>TRBJ1-1|TRBV18|13
CASSLPGTVEAFF
>TRBJ2-1|TRBV23-1|16
CASSQSFTGQDNEQFF
>TRBJ2-7|TRBV28|15
CASTPGRLAGYEQYF
>TRBJ2-5|TRBV9|14
CASSVGEGVETQYF
>TRBJ2-3|TRBV11-2|17
CASSLTRGRSWADTQYF
>TRBJ2-2|TRBV23-1|13
CASSQGRGGELFF
>TRBJ1-6|TRBV30|17
CAWSVSSYSSYNSPLHF
>TRBJ1-1|TRBV16|15
CASSQLGQTNTEAFF
>TRBJ1-2|TRBV6-5|14
CASSYSEGDYGYTF
>TRBJ2-6|TRBV7-9|16
CASSLEVRSGANVLTF
>TRBJ2-7|TRBV2|18
CASSEVSGGALIGDEQYF
>TRBJ2-7|TRBV19|14
CASSMGGTGDEQYF
>TRBJ2-1|TRBV25-1|14
CASSEYQEGTEQFF
>TRBJ1-1|TRBV30|12
CAWVDRGTEAFF
>TRBJ2-7|TRBV6-1|14
CASSERENWEEQYF
>TRBJ1-1|TRBV7-9|12
CASSPLNTEAFF
>TRBJ1-2|TRBV6-1|13
CASSYSGGSGYTF
>TRBJ2-1|TRBV6-1|16
CASSEIQGALPGEQFF
>TRBJ1-1|TRBV6-5|14
CASSYVSGGTEAFF
>TRBJ1-2|TRBV19|14
CASSTRGTEKGYTF
>TRBJ2-3|TRBV2|15
CASSGDNSFTDTQYF
>TRBJ1-1|TRBV15|15
CATSRDYRAYTEAFF
>TRBJ1-5|TRBV6-4|15
CASSETGWINQPQHF
>TRBJ1-1|TRBV5-1|14
CASSLLDRNTEAFF
>TRBJ2-6|TRBV5-1|16
CASSLNQAGGANGLTF
>TRBJ1-5|TRBV7-3|13
CASSKGVGQPQHF
>TRBJ1-1|TRBV7-3|15
CASSLMGRGSTEAFF
>TRBJ2-1|TRBV7-9|13
CASSPRSYNEQFF
>TRBJ2-6|TRBV7-9|15
CASSPTEAEANGLTF
>TRBJ2-3|TRBV5-6|15
CASSSRDRGFDTQYF
>TRBJ2-7|TRBV5-1|14
CASSPLGTEDEQYF
>TRBJ1-2|TRBV5-6|12
CASSPGPYGYTF
>TRBJ2-1|TRBV7-3|14
CASSLDRGYNEQFF
>TRBJ2-1|TRBV28|15
CASRVGTGGRNEQFF
>TRBJ2-2|TRBV19|14
CASSTVLNTGELFF
>TRBJ1-2|TRBV4-2|17
CASSPRPGTGGGYGYTF
>TRBJ1-1|TRBV6-5|15
CASSYSASLNTEAFF
>TRBJ2-6|TRBV19|17
CASSITGTSSGANVLTF
>TRBJ2-5|TRBV15|13
CATSGTRRETQYF